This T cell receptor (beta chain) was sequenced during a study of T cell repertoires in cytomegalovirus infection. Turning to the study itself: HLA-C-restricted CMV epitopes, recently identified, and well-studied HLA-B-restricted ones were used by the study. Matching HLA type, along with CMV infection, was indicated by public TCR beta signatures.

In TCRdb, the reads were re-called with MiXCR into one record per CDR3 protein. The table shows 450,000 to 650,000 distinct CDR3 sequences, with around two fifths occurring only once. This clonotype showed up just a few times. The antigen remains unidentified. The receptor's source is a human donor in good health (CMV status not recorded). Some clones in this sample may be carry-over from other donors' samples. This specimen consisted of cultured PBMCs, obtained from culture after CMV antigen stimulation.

The DNA for the CDR3 is TGTGCCAGCAGCTGGTCGGTGGCAAACACTGAAGCTTTCTTT. Protein: CASSWSVANTEAFF. The chain couples TRBV7-6 to TRBJ1-1; D is ambiguous. This CDR3 has 14 residues. CDR1 and CDR2 (germline): SGHVS, FNYEAQ. Trimming stripped 4 bases from V and 2 bases from J, with 11 bases between. Filled out from reference TRBV7-6 and TRBJ1-1, the complete variable domain reads GAGVSQSPRYKVTKRGQDVALRCDPISGHVSLYWYRQALGQGPEFLTYFNYEAQQDKSGLPNDRFSAERPEGSISTLTIQRTEQRDSAMYRCASSWSVANTEAFFGQGTRLTVV.